This passage covers 7 T cell receptor beta chains from one sample sequenced in a study of a mutant IDH1 vaccine in newly diagnosed glioma (dated by TCRdb to the early 2020s). The label giving this sample's time point can be read as: week 35, safety follow-up. Every vaccine dose consisted of 300 ug of a 20-mer mutant IDH1 peptide in Montanide, administered subcutaneously together with topical imiquimod. Receptor libraries were prepared by the immunoSEQ multiplex PCR assay. The clones in this table, taken by TCRdb from immuneACCESS, are in-frame only. Not every clone is retained; where verified, under half of the shortfall comes from an unresolved V gene, and the cause of the rest is unknown. Counted in this sample were about 48,000 clones; around four fifths of them appeared once. The ten largest make up around 6.7% of the sample. No antigens are known for them. The sequenced sample was PBMCs, obtained from a glioma patient whose treatment included an IDH1 peptide vaccine. These receptors all stem from a man in his forties or fifties with glioma.

The rearrangement joins TRBV6-5 to TRBJ2-7, with 7 bases fitting TRBD1. Germline V gene lookup returns CDR1 MNHEY and CDR2 SVGAGI. The CDR3 consists of 15 residues. With 0 bases clipped from V and 2 bases from J, the junction kept 4 bases outside the gene matches. DNA of the CDR3: TGTGCCAGCAGTTACTCCCGGGACAGAACCTACGAGCAGTACTTC. Translation gives CASSYSRDRTYEQYF.

J is TRBJ1-2 and V is TRBV19, with 7 bases that match TRBD1. The V gene's germline CDR1 is LNHDA and CDR2 SQIVND (reference sequence). The CDR3 contains 15 residues. The J segment lost 8 bases and the V segment lost 5 bases, leaving 14 bases of the junction unmatched. CDR3 loop: CASSSRQGTRQGYTF. For the CDR3, the DNA is TGTGCCAGTAGTTCCAGACAGGGAACACGGCAGGGCTACACCTTC.

The V call is TRBV7-9, the J call TRBJ1-2; D might be TRBD1 (6 bases). Germline V gives CDR1 SEHNR, CDR2 FQNEAQ (reference sequence). The CDR3 has 15 amino acids. Trimming removed 1 base from V and 4 bases from J, with 13 bases in between. The CDR3 bases are TGTGCCAGCAGCTTAGGGAGGGACACCGCCTATGGCTACACCTTC. The encoded protein is CASSLGRDTAYGYTF.

This clone occurred once. J is TRBJ1-4 and V is TRBV6-5; TRBD1 matches 8 bases. The CDR3 sequence is 14 residues long. CDR1 and CDR2 (germline): MNHEY, SVGAGI. The junction had 5 bases not matched to a gene; V was cut back by 6 bases and J by 5 bases. The CDR3 protein is CASRSGQANEKLFF. CDR3 bases: TGTGCCAGCAGGTCGGGACAGGCAAATGAAAAACTGTTTTTT.

The chain recombines TRBV30 with TRBJ2-1; no definite D call. CDR1 and CDR2 from the germline V gene are GTSNPN and SVGIG (reference sequence). The CDR3 has 14 amino acids. V was trimmed by 0 bases and J by 0 bases, leaving 6 bases between them. The CDR3 is CAWSVKSSYNEQFF. CDR3 sequence (DNA): TGTGCCTGGAGTGTAAAAAGCTCCTACAATGAGCAGTTCTTC.

V gene TRBV5-1 combines with J gene TRBJ1-4, with 9 bases matching TRBD1. The germline V gene encodes CDR1 SGHRS and CDR2 YFSETQ. V lost 1 base to trimming and J lost 7 bases; unmatched junction nucleotides: 8. There are 16 residues in the CDR3. The CDR3 region is CASSLIPQGAGEKLFF. The CDR3, as DNA: TGCGCCAGCAGCTTGATCCCACAGGGGGCGGGTGAAAAACTGTTTTTT.

The rearrangement joins TRBV5-1 to TRBJ1-1, with 9 bases that match TRBD1. Germline V CDR1 and CDR2: SGHRS, YFSETQ. V dropped 0 bases and J dropped 2; count of bases not matched to a gene: 2. The length of the CDR3 is 15 residues. CDR3 coding DNA: TGCGCCAGCAGCTTGGGGGGACAGGGTAACACTGAAGCTTTCTTT. It is translated as CASSLGGQGNTEAFF. Full variable domain (rest looked up from reference TRBV5-1 and TRBJ1-1): KAGVTQTPRYLIKTRGQQVTLSCSPISGHRSVSWYQQTPGQGLQFLFEYFSETQRNKGNFPGRFSGRQFSNSRSEMNVSTLELGDSALYLCASSLGGQGNTEAFFGQGTRLTVV.